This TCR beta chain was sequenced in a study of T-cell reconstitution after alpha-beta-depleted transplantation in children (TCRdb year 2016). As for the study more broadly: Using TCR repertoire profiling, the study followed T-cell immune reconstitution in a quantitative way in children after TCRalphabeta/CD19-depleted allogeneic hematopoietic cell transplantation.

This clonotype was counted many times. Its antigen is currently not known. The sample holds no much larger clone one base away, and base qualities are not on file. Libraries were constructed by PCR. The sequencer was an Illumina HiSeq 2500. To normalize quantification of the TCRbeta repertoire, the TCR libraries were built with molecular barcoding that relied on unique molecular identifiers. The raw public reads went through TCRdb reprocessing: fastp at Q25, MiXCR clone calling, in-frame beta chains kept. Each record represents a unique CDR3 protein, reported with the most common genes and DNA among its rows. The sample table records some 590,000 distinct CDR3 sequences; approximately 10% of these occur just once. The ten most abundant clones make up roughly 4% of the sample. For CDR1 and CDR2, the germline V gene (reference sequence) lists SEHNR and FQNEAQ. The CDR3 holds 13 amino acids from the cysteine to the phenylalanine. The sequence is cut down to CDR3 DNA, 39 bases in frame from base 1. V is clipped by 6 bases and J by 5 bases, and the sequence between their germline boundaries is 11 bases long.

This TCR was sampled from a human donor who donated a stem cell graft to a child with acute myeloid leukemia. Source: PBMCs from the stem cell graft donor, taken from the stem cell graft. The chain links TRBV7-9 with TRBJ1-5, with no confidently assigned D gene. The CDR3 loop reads CASSEAVHQPQHF. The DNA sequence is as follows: TGTGCCAGCAGTGAAGCAGTCCATCAGCCCCAGCATTTT.